Each of the 2 T cell receptor beta chains below was sequenced from the same sample in a study of T cell changes during pregnancy in multiple sclerosis. Repertoires were generated with immunoSEQ multiplex PCR, while TCRdb's copy carries only in-frame clones and drops some. The sample records roughly 57,000 clones, roughly nine tenths being singletons. Sequences were derived from CD8+ T cells from peripheral blood mononuclear cells, sampled before pregnancy. These receptors all stem from a female donor with multiple sclerosis, enrolled in a pregnancy study.

The chain recombines TRBV29-1 with TRBJ2-3; the D is unclear. CDR3 size: 15 residues. Germline CDR1 is SQVTM and CDR2 is ANQGSEA. Deletions cut 4 bases from V and 0 bases from J, with 14 bases between. The CDR3 sequence is CSVAGSKISTDTQYF. CDR3 nucleotides: TGCAGCGTTGCGGGTTCGAAGATTAGCACAGATACGCAGTATTTT.

This chain links TRBV19 with TRBJ1-1; a weak D match, TRBD1 (6 bases). Between the trimmed V and J ends, which lost 7 bases and 4 bases, there was a span of 25 bases. There are 17 residues in the CDR3. The V gene's germline CDR1 is LNHDA and CDR2 SQIVND (reference sequence). This CDR3 reads CASKRGRGAVFGTEAFF. In DNA, the CDR3 is TGTGCCAGTAAACGGGGCAGGGGCGCCGTATTTGGCACTGAAGCTTTCTTT.